This passage covers 21 T cell receptor beta chains from one sample sequenced in a study of early T cells in non-severe SARS-CoV-2 infection. Each CDR3 protein is one row after TCRdb ran MiXCR on the 5' RACE reads. The data contain under 70,000 distinct CDR3 sequences, roughly 12% of them seen just once; the ten biggest clones take up around 4.5%. Sequencing was done on a sample of whole blood. All receptors derive from an adult who was a healthcare worker with PCR-confirmed SARS-CoV-2 infection or an uninfected control (not recorded which).

The rearrangement joins TRBV29-1 to TRBJ1-3; D uncertain. Germline V lookup: CDR1 SQVTM, CDR2 ANQGSEA. This CDR3 contains 14 residues. Trimming cost V 3 bases and J 0 bases, with 9 bases left between them. Written as DNA, the CDR3 is TGCAGCGTTGACCCTCAGTCCTCTGGAAACACCATATATTTT. Translating it yields CSVDPQSSGNTIYF.

This clonotype was picked up many times. The chain has TRBV28 and TRBJ2-2; possibly TRBD2 for D (5 bases). This CDR3 contains 17 residues. Germline V CDR1 and CDR2: MDHEN, SYDVKM. V lost 7 bases and J lost 1, with 19 bases in between. CDR3: CASTQHPGSLNTGELFF. CDR3 coding DNA: TGTGCCAGCACTCAACACCCGGGGAGCTTGAACACCGGGGAGCTGTTTTTT.

V usage is TRBV5-1 and J usage is TRBJ2-5, with 7 bases that match TRBD2. The CDR3 covers 13 residues. Germline V gene lookup returns CDR1 SGHRS and CDR2 YFSETQ. V lost 6 bases to trimming and J lost 0 bases; unmatched junction nucleotides: 2. The CDR3 is CASNAGDQETQYF. The CDR3 DNA follows: TGCGCCAGCAACGCGGGGGACCAAGAGACCCAGTACTTC.

This chain links TRBV20-1 with TRBJ2-1; 9 bases line up with TRBD2. The CDR3 sequence is 14 residues long. Per the germline V gene, CDR1 is DFQATT and CDR2 is SNEGSKA (reference sequence). CDR3 sequence reads: CRALAGGPSGEQFF. The CDR3 DNA reads as TGCAGAGCGCTGGCGGGAGGGCCCTCCGGTGAGCAGTTCTTC.

This clonotype showed up many times. The V call is TRBV7-9, the J call TRBJ2-7; D assignment may be TRBD1 or TRBD2 (5 bases each). Looked up from germline, CDR1 is SEHNR and CDR2 is FQNEAQ (reference sequence). This CDR3 contains 16 residues. V shed 7 bases and J shed 6 bases, with 25 bases lying between them. The CDR3: CASIPNTQGDRIEQYF. As DNA, the CDR3 is TGTGCCAGCATCCCAAACACTCAAGGGGACCGGATCGAGCAGTACTTC.

This clonotype was recorded many times. The rearrangement joins TRBV5-1 to TRBJ1-2, with TRBD1 as a possible D gene (5 bases). The CDR3 has 14 residues. V dropped 0 bases and J dropped 4 bases, with 10 bases sitting between them. Germline CDR1 is SGHRS and CDR2 is YFSETQ. The CDR3 nucleotides are TGCGCCAGCAGCTTGGGAGACAGTATCTATGGCTACACCTTC. Translation: CASSLGDSIYGYTF.

The gene calls are TRBV5-1 and TRBJ2-7; 7 nucleotides match TRBD1. The CDR3 spans 13 residues. Germline lookup yields CDR1 SGHRS and CDR2 YFSETQ. Germline trimming cut 2 bases from V and 2 bases from J; bases unmatched to any gene: 1. The CDR3 sequence: CASSFTGAYEQYF. The CDR3 nucleotides read TGCGCCAGCAGCTTTACAGGGGCCTACGAGCAGTACTTC.

V and J are TRBV3-1 and TRBJ2-7; D is unresolved. Trimming cost V 0 bases and J 3 bases, with 9 bases left between them. This CDR3 is 14 amino acids long. The germline V gene has CDR1 LGHDT and CDR2 YNNKEL (reference sequence). In DNA, the CDR3 is TGTGCCAGCAGCCAAGACGCAGGATTCTACGAGCAGTACTTC. Amino acid sequence: CASSQDAGFYEQYF.

In regard to this clonotype: The germline gene is not matched at one end of the junction; a read error may be the cause. V is TRBV28 and J is TRBJ1-1; D uncertain. CDR1 MDHEN and CDR2 SYDVKM come from the germline V gene. This CDR3 has 15 residues. CDR3 loop: CASSPQAAGNTEAFF. CDR3 nucleotides: TGTGCCAGCAGTCCTCAGGCAGCGGGGAACACCGAAGCTTTCTTT. Full variable domain (outside the CDR3, taken from reference TRBV28 and TRBJ1-1): DVKVTQSSRYLVKRTGEKVFLECVQDMDHENMFWYRQDPGLGLRLIYFSYDVKMKEKGDIPEGYSVSREKKERFSLILESASTNQTSMYLCASSPQAAGNTEAFFGQGTRLTVV.

This clonotype has ten or more counts. The genes are TRBV7-9 and TRBJ2-1, with TRBD1 as a possible D gene (5 bases). V lost 6 bases to trimming and J lost 0 bases, with 15 bases between them. Germline CDR1 reads SEHNR; CDR2 reads FQNEAQ (reference sequence). This CDR3 has 16 amino acids. The CDR3 loop reads CASSSTGSSSYNEQFF. In DNA form, the CDR3 reads TGTGCCAGCAGTTCAACAGGTTCGAGCTCCTACAATGAGCAGTTCTTC.

This chain links TRBV27 with TRBJ1-1; D might be TRBD1 (5 bases). Per the germline V gene, CDR1 is MNHEY and CDR2 is SMNVEV (reference sequence). Trimming left V 3 bases short and J 2 bases short, with 7 bases between. This CDR3 has 13 residues. The CDR3: CASSFQGNTEAFF. The DNA of the CDR3 is TGTGCCAGCAGTTTCCAGGGCAACACTGAAGCTTTCTTT.

This clonotype was seen many times. The V gene is TRBV5-1, the J gene TRBJ2-2; 7 nucleotides align to TRBD2. The CDR3 loop spans 17 amino acids. Germline CDR1 and CDR2: SGHRS and YFSETQ. Unmatched junction bases numbered 10, after V lost 5 bases and J lost 0 bases. CDR3 bases: TGCGCCAGCAGAGATTACTCCGGGAGGACGAACACCGGGGAGCTGTTTTTT. This gives the protein CASRDYSGRTNTGELFF.

In this sample, this clonotype turned up many times. The DNA for the CDR3 is TGTGCCAGCAGCTTAGGAGGGAATACCTACGAGCAGTACTTC. Amino acid sequence: CASSLGGNTYEQYF. The gene calls are TRBV11-2 and TRBJ2-7, with a possible D match to TRBD2 (5 bases). CDR1 is SGHAT and CDR2 is FQNNGV in the germline V gene. The V end was cut by 1 base, the J end by 2 bases, with 9 bases between. The CDR3 loop spans 14 amino acids.

This clonotype was detected many times. The genes are TRBV7-9 and TRBJ1-2; D call uncertain. CDR1 and CDR2 from the germline V gene are SEHNR and FQNEAQ (reference sequence). V lost 3 bases, J lost 4 bases, and 15 bases lay in between. The CDR3 has 15 amino acids. DNA of the CDR3: TGTGCCAGCAGCTTCGACATGGAGAGAATCTATGGCTACACCTTC. It encodes CASSFDMERIYGYTF.

This clonotype appeared many times. This chain joins TRBV14 and TRBJ2-1; D gene unclear. Germline lookup yields CDR1 SGHDN and CDR2 FVKESK. V was shortened by 2 bases and J by 0 bases, with 14 bases between the two germline ends. The CDR3 is 17 amino acids. Written as DNA, the CDR3 is TGTGCCAGCAGCCAATTCGTGGGTGGAAGCTCCTACAATGAGCAGTTCTTC. Its protein is CASSQFVGGSSYNEQFF. The full variable domain, with the rest looked up from reference TRBV14 and TRBJ2-1, is EAGVTQFPSHSVIEKGQTVTLRCDPISGHDNLYWYRRVMGKEIKFLLHFVKESKQDESGMPNNRFLAERTGGTYSTLKVQPAELEDSGVYFCASSQFVGGSSYNEQFFGPGTRLTVL.

The DNA for the CDR3 is TGTGCCAGCAGTTTATTATACCTCAGGGAAAGCTCCTACGAGCAGTACTTC. Encoded protein: CASSLLYLRESSYEQYF. The genes are TRBV28 and TRBJ2-7; D is possibly TRBD1 (5 bases). V lost 1 base and J lost 0, with 16 bases in between. The CDR3 consists of 17 residues. The germline V gene encodes CDR1 MDHEN and CDR2 SYDVKM.

This clonotype was found a few times. The chain joins TRBV6-5 to TRBJ2-7, with a tentative D call TRBD1 (6 bases). From germline, CDR1 is MNHEY and CDR2 SVGAGI. The CDR3 consists of 15 residues. V was clipped by 2 bases and J by 2 bases, with 13 bases between them. The CDR3, as DNA: TGTGCCAGCAGTTACACTACAGGGCCTACCTACGAGCAGTACTTC. Translated: CASSYTTGPTYEQYF.

This clonotype was seen more than once but under ten times. The chain uses TRBV14 and TRBJ1-6; tentative D call: TRBD1 (5 bases). CDR1 is SGHDN and CDR2 is FVKESK in the germline V gene. The V end lost 0 bases, the J end lost 12 bases, and 6 bases lay between the germline ends. This CDR3 contains 12 residues. CDR3 DNA: TGTGCCAGCAGCCAAGAAACAGGACCCCTCCACTTT. It codes for CASSQETGPLHF.

This clonotype has only a few counts. The rearrangement uses TRBV12-3 or TRBV12-4 and TRBJ2-3, with D uncertain. This CDR3 region has 15 residues. The ends were cut back, 3 bases at V and 0 bases at J, with 10 bases in the middle. CDR3 in DNA: TGTGCCAGCAGTTTCACGAAAACTAGCACAGATACGCAGTATTTT. It yields the protein CASSFTKTSTDTQYF.

The rearrangement links TRBV7-9 to TRBJ2-1; the D is unclear. The V gene lost 6 bases and the J gene lost 5 bases, with 8 bases spanning the gap. Germline assignment: CDR1 SEHNR and CDR2 FQNEAQ (reference sequence). CDR3 size: 12 residues. Written as DNA, the CDR3 is TGTGCCAGCAGTCCTTGGGACAATGAGCAGTTCTTC. Translating gives CASSPWDNEQFF.

The chain uses TRBV6-2 or TRBV6-3 and TRBJ2-3; D remains ambiguous. V was shortened by 0 bases and J by 6 bases, with 7 bases between the two germline ends. Germline V gene sequence: CDR1 MNHEY, CDR2 SVGEGT. CDR3 size: 13 residues. This chain's CDR3 is CASSYSSPDTQYF. The CDR3 DNA follows: TGTGCCAGCAGTTACTCGAGTCCCGATACGCAGTATTTT.